Listed below are T cell receptor beta chains from one sample, sequenced in a study of identical twins. TCRdb ran MiXCR on the 5' RACE reads and lists one entry per CDR3 protein. The sample shows about 220,000 distinct CDR3 sequences, 6.5% to 8.5% of them seen only once. A further study also used this sample, focusing on yellow fever vaccine responses in identical twins.

What was sequenced was memory (CD45RO+) T cells sorted from blood. These receptors were taken from a woman aged 18 to 35 in good health. The CDR3 runs from the conserved cysteine through the conserved F or W. A D gene is named only where the DNA matches it firmly. Expanded clones get a size class; other rows say once, few or many, or leave the size out.

clone_size	d_call	j_call	v_call	cdr3_nt	cdr3_aa
many	TRBD1	TRBJ1-5	TRBV5-1	TGCGCCAGCAGCTCCTCAGGGGGCGGACATCAGCCCCAGCATTTT	CASSSSGGGHQPQHF
many	.	TRBJ2-7	TRBV4-1	TGCGCCAGCAGCCAAGTTGATATAGGCTCCTACGAGCAGTACTTC	CASSQVDIGSYEQYF
many	.	TRBJ2-1	TRBV24-1	TGTGCCACCAGTGATTCGGCAGGGGACTCCTACAATGAGCAGTTCTTC	CATSDSAGDSYNEQFF
few	TRBD2	TRBJ2-3	TRBV5-1	TGCGCCAGCAACAGACGGACTAGCGGGGGGGCCTCGGAGAAAGATACGCAGTATTTT	CASNRRTSGGASEKDTQYF
many	.	TRBJ2-7	TRBV7-9	TGTGCCAGCAGCTTACAAATTGGGTACGAGCAGTACTTC	CASSLQIGYEQYF
few	.	TRBJ2-3	TRBV6-2/TRBV6-3	TGTGCCAGCAGCCCGGTTTGGGAAGATACGCAGTATTTT	CASSPVWEDTQYF
few	.	TRBJ2-7	TRBV6-2/TRBV6-3	TGTGCCAGCAGTCACCGGGAACCCTACGAGCAGTACTTC	CASSHREPYEQYF
.	.	TRBJ2-7	TRBV12-3/TRBV12-4	TGTGCCAGCAGCCTTTTCGTTGGTGGAGGGGGCTCCTACGAGCAGTACTTC	CASSLFVGGGGSYEQYF
.	.	TRBJ2-5	TRBV10-3	TGTGCCATCAGTGAGTCCCCCAGGGGTGCAGGGGAGACCCAGTACTTC	CAISESPRGAGETQYF
.	TRBD1	TRBJ2-5	TRBV12-3/TRBV12-4	TGTGCCAGCAGAGGGACAGGGGGCCGGGAGACCCAGTACTTC	CASRGTGGRETQYF
many	TRBD1	TRBJ1-5	TRBV20-1	TGCAGTGCTAGAGATCGGGACAGGGGTTATCAGCCCCAGCATTTT	CSARDRDRGYQPQHF
.	.	TRBJ1-2	TRBV29-1	TGCAGCGTTGAAGATTGGGGGGAGGTGAACTATGGCTACACCTTC	CSVEDWGEVNYGYTF
.	.	TRBJ1-2	TRBV28	TGTGCCAGCAGTTTATCCGGACAGCCATTAAACTATGGCTACACCTTC	CASSLSGQPLNYGYTF
.	.	TRBJ2-1	TRBV7-8	TGTGCCAGCAGCTCCGGGGGAGGCCCCTACAATGAGCAGTTCTTC	CASSSGGGPYNEQFF
many	.	TRBJ1-2	TRBV10-3	TGTGCCATCAGGAGGAGGGGGGTAGACTACACCTTC	CAIRRRGVDYTF
many	.	TRBJ2-3	TRBV9	TGTGCCAGCAGCGTAGGAGGGGTAAGCACAGATACGCAGTATTTT	CASSVGGVSTDTQYF
many	.	TRBJ1-5	TRBV20-1	TGCAGTGCTAGGATCGGGGGCGGCAATCAGCCCCAGCATTTT	CSARIGGGNQPQHF
few	TRBD2	TRBJ2-3	TRBV3-1	TGTGCCAGCAGCCGAGCGGGAGCCAGCACAGATACGCAGTATTTT	CASSRAGASTDTQYF
few	TRBD2	TRBJ2-1	TRBV6-1	TGTGCCAGCAGCGGACGGACTAGCGGGAGGTACAATGAGCAGTTCTTC	CASSGRTSGRYNEQFF
.	.	TRBJ2-7	TRBV30	TGTGCCTGGAGTAGCAAATACGAGCAGTACTTC	CAWSSKYEQYF
.	.	TRBJ2-7	TRBV6-5	TGTGCCAGCAGTTGCGGGACAGTCTCCTACGAGCAGTACTTC	CASSCGTVSYEQYF
.	TRBD1	TRBJ1-2	TRBV6-2/TRBV6-3	TGTGCCAGCAGACCGGGACAGGACTCCGATGGCTACACCTTC	CASRPGQDSDGYTF
many	.	TRBJ2-1	TRBV6-1	TGTGCCAGCAGTAAGGGGGACCCTTCCAATGAGCAGTTCTTC	CASSKGDPSNEQFF
many	TRBD1	TRBJ2-7	TRBV15	TGTGCCACCGGGACAGGGTGGTACGAGCAGTACTTC	CATGTGWYEQYF
.	.	TRBJ2-5	TRBV5-6	TGTGCCAGCAGCTTCGGTCTTGAAGGAGAGACCCAGTACTTC	CASSFGLEGETQYF
.	TRBD1	TRBJ1-6	TRBV28	TGTGCCAGCAGTACAATAGGACAGGGCTATAATTCACCCCTCCACTTT	CASSTIGQGYNSPLHF